The 26 T cell receptor beta chains given below trace back to one sample, sequenced in a study of blood T cell repertoires in COVID-19. Using immunoSEQ multiplex PCR, the repertoire was profiled, and TCRdb retains in-frame clones only, with some absent. The sample holds some 50,000 clones, roughly 80% seen once. The sequenced sample consisted of peripheral blood. These receptors were obtained from a man in his forties with acute or convalescent COVID-19.

The chain is built from TRBV3-1 (or the pseudogene TRBV3-2) and TRBJ1-1; no reliable D call. V lost 3 bases and J 2 bases, leaving 13 bases between the germline ends. CDR1 and CDR2 (germline): LGHDT, YNNKEL (reference sequence). The CDR3 sequence is 15 residues long. The CDR3 spells CASSQAAGKNTEAFF. The CDR3 nucleotides read TGTGCCAGCAGCCAGGCTGCGGGGAAAAACACTGAAGCTTTCTTT.

The V call is TRBV19, the J call TRBJ2-4; D is possibly TRBD1 (6 bases). Germline CDR1 LNHDA, CDR2 SQIVND (reference sequence). The CDR3 contains 15 residues. Trimming took 7 bases from V and 0 from J, leaving 13 bases between them. CDR3 DNA sequence: TGTGCCAGTAATCAGGAAGGGGGAGCCAAAAACATTCAGTACTTC. Amino acids: CASNQEGGAKNIQYF.

This clone showed up just a few times. The chain carries TRBV3-1 (or the pseudogene TRBV3-2) and TRBJ1-1; D might be TRBD1 (5 bases). V lost 4 bases to trimming and J lost 6 bases, with 12 bases between them. The CDR3 has 13 amino acids. In germline, CDR1 is LGHDT, CDR2 YNNKEL (reference sequence). As DNA, the CDR3 is TGTGCCAGCAGCCTCGTTCCCAGGGCTGAAGCTTTCTTT. Its protein is CASSLVPRAEAFF.

This CDR3 is CASNAPGGRPNTGELFF. CDR3 nucleotide sequence: TGTGCCAGCAATGCCCCAGGGGGAAGACCGAACACCGGGGAGCTGTTTTTT. The chain combines TRBV27 with TRBJ2-2; 7 bases map to TRBD1. CDR1 and CDR2 (germline): MNHEY, SMNVEV (reference sequence). With 7 bases clipped from V and 0 bases from J, the junction kept 11 bases outside the gene matches. CDR3 size: 17 residues.

V usage is TRBV5-1 and J usage is TRBJ1-6; a possible D gene is TRBD1 (5 bases). The CDR3 loop spans 14 amino acids. V lost 1 base to trimming and J lost 6 bases, with 8 bases between them. Germline assignment: CDR1 SGHRS and CDR2 YFSETQ. The CDR3 DNA sequence: TGCGCCAGCAGCTTGACGGGGGGTAATTCACCCCTCCACTTT. It is translated as CASSLTGGNSPLHF.

The rearrangement uses TRBV5-1 and TRBJ1-1, with 9 bases lining up with TRBD1. V gave up 3 bases and J gave up 0 bases; unmatched junction bases: 6. The CDR3 spans 16 residues. Germline V gene lookup returns CDR1 SGHRS and CDR2 YFSETQ. This CDR3 reads CASSSYGTGLNTEAFF. The CDR3 DNA sequence: TGCGCCAGCAGCTCCTACGGGACAGGGTTGAACACTGAAGCTTTCTTT.

CDR3: CASRLSSGRYNEQFF. As DNA, the CDR3 is TGTGCCAGCAGGCTTTCTAGCGGGAGGTACAATGAGCAGTTCTTC. The chain employs TRBV7-2 and TRBJ2-1; 11 bases are shared with TRBD2. The length of the CDR3 is 15 residues. V gave up 6 bases and J gave up 4 bases; unmatched junction bases: 5. Germline V gives CDR1 SGHTA, CDR2 FQGNSA.

The chain employs TRBV28 and TRBJ2-3; 7 bases agree with TRBD1. The CDR3 extends over 14 amino acids. Germline V gene data show CDR1 as MDHEN and CDR2 as SYDVKM. Unmatched junction bases numbered 5, after V lost 6 bases and J lost 2 bases. CDR3 loop: CASRGDRNTDTQYF. CDR3 in DNA: TGTGCCAGCAGAGGGGACAGAAACACAGATACGCAGTATTTT.

There are a few counts of this clone. The chain carries TRBV7-9 and TRBJ1-6, with D unclear. Germline CDR1 reads SEHNR; CDR2 reads FQNEAQ (reference sequence). CDR3 length equals 15 residues. Trimming shortened V by 3 bases and J by 8 bases, and 14 bases separated the two germline ends. The CDR3 loop is CASSLTGMLDSPLHF. The DNA for the CDR3 is TGTGCCAGCAGCTTGACGGGGATGTTGGATTCACCCCTCCACTTT.

The genes are TRBV25-1 and TRBJ1-2, with a possible D match to TRBD1 (6 bases). Trimming shortened V by 2 bases and J by 2 bases, and 21 bases separated the two germline ends. The CDR3 is made up of 18 amino acids. Germline assignment: CDR1 MGHDK and CDR2 SYGVNS. The CDR3: CASSERGTQLGSNYGYTF. The CDR3 DNA reads as TGTGCCAGCAGTGAAAGGGGGACGCAGTTGGGTTCCAACTATGGCTACACCTTC.

The J gene is TRBJ2-2, the V gene TRBV6-1, with TRBD1 matching over 9 bases. CDR1 and CDR2 (germline): MNHNS, SASEGT. Germline trimming cut 4 bases from V and 4 bases from J; bases unmatched to any gene: 7. CDR3 size: 16 residues. CDR3 amino acids: CASSVRQGVSTGELFF. The CDR3, as DNA: TGTGCCAGCAGTGTCCGACAGGGGGTCAGCACCGGGGAGCTGTTTTTT.

This clone has only one observation. The chain combines TRBV5-6 with TRBJ1-5; 11 nucleotides align to TRBD1. The CDR3 totals 15 residues. Germline CDR1 and CDR2: SGHDT and YYEEEE. Unmatched junction bases numbered 5, after V lost 2 bases and J lost 7 bases. CDR3 protein: CASSFRGQGAQPQHF. The CDR3 region has the DNA TGTGCCAGCAGCTTCCGAGGACAGGGGGCCCAGCCCCAGCATTTT. The full variable domain, its missing parts supplied by reference TRBV5-6 and TRBJ1-5, is DAGVTQSPTHLIKTRGQQVTLRCSPKSGHDTVSWYQQALGQGPQFIFQYYEEEERQRGNFPDRFSGHQFPNYSSELNVNALLLGDSALYLCASSFRGQGAQPQHFGDGTRLSIL.

The chain recombines TRBV3-1 (or the pseudogene TRBV3-2) with TRBJ2-1, with 11 bases that match TRBD2. The length of the CDR3 is 14 residues. Germline V gives CDR1 LGHDT, CDR2 YNNKEL (reference sequence). V shed 3 bases and J 9 bases; nucleotides not matched to a gene: 4. Here the CDR3 reads CASSHLAGGFEQFF. The CDR3 nucleotides read TGTGCCAGCAGCCATCTAGCGGGGGGTTTTGAGCAGTTCTTC.

CDR3 coding DNA: TGCAGTGTCTGGAGCTATGGCTACACCTTC. Protein: CSVWSYGYTF. The genes are TRBV20-1 and TRBJ1-2; D remains ambiguous. Germline V lookup: CDR1 DFQATT, CDR2 SNEGSKA (reference sequence). Trimming left V 7 bases short and J 4 bases short, with 7 bases between. CDR3 length equals 10 residues.

In this sample, this clone turned up once. DNA of the CDR3: TGCGCCAGCAGCTTGGTGACAGGGGGCGCCTTTCGCGGCTACACCTTC. Translation: CASSLVTGGAFRGYTF. The rearrangement joins TRBV5-1 to TRBJ1-2; 10 bases map to TRBD1. The CDR3 has 16 residues. The V and J ends lost 0 bases and 8 bases, in that order; junction bases with no gene match: 10. The germline V gene has CDR1 SGHRS and CDR2 YFSETQ.

J is TRBJ2-3 and V is TRBV5-4, with TRBD1 as a possible D gene (6 bases). CDR3 length equals 14 residues. Between the trimmed V and J ends, which lost 7 bases and 2 bases, there was a span of 14 bases. Per germline, CDR1 SGHNT and CDR2 YYREEE (reference sequence). The CDR3: CASHFSGDTDTQYF. The CDR3 bases are TGTGCCAGCCACTTCTCAGGGGACACAGATACGCAGTATTTT.

The rearrangement uses TRBV5-1 and TRBJ2-3; D gene uncertain. Trimming stripped 5 bases from V and 5 bases from J, with 9 bases between. The CDR3 covers 12 residues. Germline V lookup: CDR1 SGHRS, CDR2 YFSETQ. This chain's CDR3 is CASSLTLDTQYF. For the CDR3, the DNA is TGCGCCAGCAGTTTGACTTTAGATACGCAGTATTTT.

The V call is TRBV29-1, the J call TRBJ1-1, with unresolved D. The germline V gene has CDR1 SQVTM and CDR2 ANQGSEA. Trimming took 6 bases from V and 5 from J, leaving 16 bases between them. CDR3 length: 13 residues. Here the CDR3 DNA reads TGCAGCGTCGAGGGAGGGCCGTGGACTGAAGCTTTCTTT. Its protein is CSVEGGPWTEAFF.

The chain couples TRBV6-6 to TRBJ1-6; D is undetermined. V dropped 8 bases and J dropped 3 bases, with 11 bases sitting between them. CDR3 length: 14 residues. CDR1 MNHNY and CDR2 SVGAGI come from the germline V gene (reference sequence). The CDR3: CASLSGFYNSPLHF. CDR3 in DNA: TGTGCCAGCTTGTCGGGATTCTATAATTCACCCCTCCACTTT.

The rearrangement uses TRBV2 and TRBJ2-7; 8 bases map to TRBD1. CDR3 length: 12 residues. Germline V gene data show CDR1 as SNHLY and CDR2 as FYNNEI. The J segment lost 5 bases and the V segment lost 7 bases, leaving 4 bases of the junction unmatched. The CDR3 DNA reads TGTGCCAGCAAACAGGGGGTGAACGAGCAGTACTTC. This translates into CASKQGVNEQYF.

This chain joins TRBV4-3 and TRBJ1-4, with D maybe TRBD1 (6 bases). CDR3 size: 13 residues. V lost 3 bases, J lost 8 bases, and 10 bases lay in between. Germline V gene lookup returns CDR1 LGHNA and CDR2 YSLEER. CDR3 nucleotides: TGCGCCAGCAGCCACACAGGGACGGAAAAACTGTTTTTT. Its protein is CASSHTGTEKLFF.

V is TRBV18 and J is TRBJ1-2, with a tentative D call TRBD1 (6 bases). Germline CDR1 KGHSH, CDR2 LQKENI. The CDR3 has 13 amino acids. V lost 2 bases and J lost 14, with 18 bases in between. In DNA form, the CDR3 reads TGTGCCAGCTCACCAACCGGGACATTGACTTTTACCTTC. Translating it yields CASSPTGTLTFTF.

As for this clone: A junction end diverges from the germline sequence, so it may reflect a read error. The chain has TRBV3-1 (or the pseudogene TRBV3-2) and TRBJ1-2, with unresolved D. This CDR3 comprises 12 residues. Per the germline V gene, CDR1 is LGHDT and CDR2 is YNNKEL (reference sequence). CDR3 DNA: TGTGCCAGCAGCCAAGGGAGAAACTTCGCCAACTTC. As protein: CASSQGRNFANF.

The rearrangement joins TRBV18 to TRBJ1-1; D is uncertain. Trimming removed 0 bases at V and 6 bases at J, with 11 bases between. The CDR3 sequence is 14 residues long. CDR1 is KGHSH, CDR2 LQKENI, per germline. The CDR3 is CASSPPGPAPEAFF. In DNA form, the CDR3 reads TGTGCCAGCTCACCACCGGGCCCGGCCCCTGAAGCTTTCTTT.

This clone turned up a few times. This sequence joins TRBV5-1 and TRBJ2-4, with 9 bases matching TRBD1. The V gene end was trimmed by 4 bases and the J gene end by 6 bases; junction bases not matched to a gene: 14. This CDR3 has 17 amino acids. CDR1 and CDR2 (germline): SGHRS, YFSETQ. The CDR3 sequence: CASSLGIGTGRGNIQYF. The CDR3 bases are TGCGCCAGCAGCCTAGGAATCGGGACAGGGCGGGGAAACATTCAGTACTTC. Complete variable domain (other parts from reference TRBV5-1 and TRBJ2-4): KAGVTQTPRYLIKTRGQQVTLSCSPISGHRSVSWYQQTPGQGLQFLFEYFSETQRNKGNFPGRFSGRQFSNSRSEMNVSTLELGDSALYLCASSLGIGTGRGNIQYFGAGTRLSVL.

This chain connects TRBV7-9 to TRBJ1-5; D unclear. The germline V gene has CDR1 SEHNR and CDR2 FQNEAQ (reference sequence). V gave up 8 bases and J gave up 7 bases, with 15 bases separating them. The CDR3 runs to 13 residues. CDR3 sequence reads: CASQLERAQPQHF. CDR3 sequence (DNA): TGTGCCAGCCAGCTGGAGAGGGCACAGCCCCAGCATTTT. The full variable domain, its missing parts supplied by reference TRBV7-9 and TRBJ1-5, is DTGVSQNPRHKITKRGQNVTFRCDPISEHNRLYWYRQTLGQGPEFLTYFQNEAQLEKSRLLSDRFSAERPKGSFSTLEIQRTEQGDSAMYLCASQLERAQPQHFGDGTRLSIL.